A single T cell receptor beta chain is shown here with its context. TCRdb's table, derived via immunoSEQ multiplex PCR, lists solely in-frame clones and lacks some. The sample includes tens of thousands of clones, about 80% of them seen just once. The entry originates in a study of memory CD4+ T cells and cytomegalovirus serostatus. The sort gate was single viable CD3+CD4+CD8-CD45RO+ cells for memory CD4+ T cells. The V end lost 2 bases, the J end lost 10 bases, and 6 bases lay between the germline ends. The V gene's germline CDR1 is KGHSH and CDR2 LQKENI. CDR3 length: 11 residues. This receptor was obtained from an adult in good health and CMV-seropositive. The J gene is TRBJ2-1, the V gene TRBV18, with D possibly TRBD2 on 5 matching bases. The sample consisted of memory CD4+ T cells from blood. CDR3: CASSPGGEQFF. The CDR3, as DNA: TGTGCCAGCTCACCAGGCGGGGAGCAGTTCTTC. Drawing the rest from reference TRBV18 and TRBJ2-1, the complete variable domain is NAGVMQNPRHLVRRRGQEARLRCSPMKGHSHVYWYRQLPEEGLKFMVYLQKENIIDESGMPKERFSAEFPKEGPSILRIQQVVRGDSAAYFCASSPGGEQFFGPGTRLTVL.